The present T cell receptor (beta chain) was sequenced within a study of cytomegalovirus exposure and HLA in healthy donors. Broader study findings: 16,951 TCR beta sequences were associated with HLA alleles at 0.05 false discovery rate in a later analysis. An ancestry cluster, one associated with Asian ancestry, reportedly showed fewer N-insertions than the 666-donor mean in a later analysis. TRBV6-2, TRBV6-3 and some other V segments were excluded as indistinguishable. Presence/absence results assume similar sequencing depth per donor, which may not hold.

Trimming took 5 bases from V and 3 from J; bases not matched to a gene: 9. The germline V gene encodes CDR1 SEHNR and CDR2 FQNEAQ (reference sequence). This CDR3 contains 16 residues. Details on this clone: Its antigen is not known.

The PCR made use of 60 Vbeta and 13 Jbeta primers. The method was immunoSEQ multiplex PCR; TCRdb's version includes in-frame clones alone and lacks a portion of them. The sample has about 180,000 clones, 76% seen once; the top ten hold around 1.6%. The chain is built from TRBV7-9 and TRBJ1-4, with 7 bases fitting TRBD1. Material: PBMCs. This clonotype was obtained from a man aged 18 to 29 in good health and CMV-seronegative. The CDR3 spells CASSPGGGRANEKLFF. The CDR3 bases are TGTGCCAGCAGCCCGGGAGGGGGCCGGGCTAATGAAAAACTGTTTTTT.